This paragraph covers one T cell receptor (beta chain) sequence. Its antigen is unidentified. This entry belongs to a study of tumor-infiltrating lymphocytes in primary liver carcinoma. Across the study: Surgeons treated the primary liver carcinoma of the patients by surgical resection. Both sexes were represented among patients, who were 30 to 69 years old.

Study-level points and caveats: Because of bulk unsorted sampling, CD4+ and CD8+ repertoires were not subjected to comparison.

Unsorted whole blood served as the source of blood RNA, and germline DNA was extracted as well. TCR beta cDNA was reverse-transcribed from approximately 0.45 ug of total RNA. The reaction used a constant-region primer and ProtoScript II reverse transcriptase. What produced the TCR beta libraries was three nested multiplex PCR rounds using slightly modified ARM-PCR. TRBV1-TRBV30 forward primers and a C-beta reverse primer were used in the first two PCR rounds, which each ran for around 10 cycles. From the multiplex PCR reads, TCRdb called clonotypes with MiXCR, one entry per CDR3 protein. The sample holds under 200,000 distinct CDR3 sequences, 65% seen once. The germline V and J ends were trimmed by 2 bases and 8 bases, with 9 bases remaining between them. The CDR3 is 12 amino acids.

The chain has TRBV12-3 or TRBV12-4 and TRBJ1-2; D may be TRBD1 (5 bases). Sample: peripheral blood. This clonotype was obtained from a woman aged 55-69 years with primary liver carcinoma and hepatitis B virus infection. The CDR3 nucleotides read TGTGCCAGCAGTTTACCAGGGATCGGCTACACCTTC. This codes for CASSLPGIGYTF.